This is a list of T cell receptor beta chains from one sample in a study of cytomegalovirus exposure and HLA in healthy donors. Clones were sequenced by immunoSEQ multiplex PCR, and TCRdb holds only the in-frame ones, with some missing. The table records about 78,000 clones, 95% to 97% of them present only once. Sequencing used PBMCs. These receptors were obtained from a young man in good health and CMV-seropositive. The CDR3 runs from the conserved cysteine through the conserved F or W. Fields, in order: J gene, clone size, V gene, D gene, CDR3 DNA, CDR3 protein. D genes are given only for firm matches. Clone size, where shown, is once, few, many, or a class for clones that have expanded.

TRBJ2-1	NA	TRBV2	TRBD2	TGTGCCACCGGAACTAGCGCCTCCTACAATGAGCAGTTCTTC	CATGTSASYNEQFF
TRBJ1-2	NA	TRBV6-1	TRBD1	TGTGCCAGCATGACCCGACAGGGATTCTATGGCTACACCTTC	CASMTRQGFYGYTF
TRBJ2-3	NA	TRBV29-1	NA	TGCAGCGTTGATAAAGGGGTGGGAGATACGCAGTATTTT	CSVDKGVGDTQYF
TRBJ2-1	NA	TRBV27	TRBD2	TGTGCCAGCAGGGGACTAGCGGGAGTTGGGTATGAGCAGTTCTTC	CASRGLAGVGYEQFF
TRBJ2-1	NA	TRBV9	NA	TGTGCCAGCAGCGTTCACGGCGTCCGGGATGAGCAGTTCTTC	CASSVHGVRDEQFF
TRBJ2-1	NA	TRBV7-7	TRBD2	TGTGCTAGCAGTCTACTAGCGGGAGGTTACAATGAGCAGTTCTTC	CASSLLAGGYNEQFF
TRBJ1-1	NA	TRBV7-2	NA	TGTGCCAGCAGCTTACGAGGCACTGAAGCTTTCTTT	CASSLRGTEAFF
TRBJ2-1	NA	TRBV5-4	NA	TGTGCCAGCAGCTTCCAGGGGAGGGATGAGCAGTTCTTC	CASSFQGRDEQFF
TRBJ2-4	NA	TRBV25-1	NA	NA	CASSSSGQGKNIQYF
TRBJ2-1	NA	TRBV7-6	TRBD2	TGTGCCAGCAGCTTAGTGGGACTAGCCGAGACATACAATGAGCAGTTCTTC	CASSLVGLAETYNEQFF
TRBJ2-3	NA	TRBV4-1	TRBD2	TGCGCCAGCAGCTTACGAAGCGGGAGTGGCACAGATACGCAGTATTTT	CASSLRSGSGTDTQYF
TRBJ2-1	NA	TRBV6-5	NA	TGTGCCAGCACCAAGAGGGAGTCCTACAATGAGCAGTTCTTC	CASTKRESYNEQFF
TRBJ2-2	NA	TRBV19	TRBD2	TGTGCCAGTAGTAATGGTTGGCGGGAGGGCCGAACCGGGGAGCTGTTTTTT	CASSNGWREGRTGELFF
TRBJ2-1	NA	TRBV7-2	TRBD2	TGTGCCAGCAGCTTAGGCGGGGGGACCGGCAATGAGCAGTTCTTC	CASSLGGGTGNEQFF
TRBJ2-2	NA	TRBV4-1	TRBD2	TGCGCCAGCAGCCCGCTAGCGGGAGGGCCGTCCGGGGAGCTGTTTTTT	CASSPLAGGPSGELFF
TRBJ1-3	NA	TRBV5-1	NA	TGCGCCAGCTCCCCCGGACAGCCCGGGCGAAACACCATATATTTT	CASSPGQPGRNTIYF
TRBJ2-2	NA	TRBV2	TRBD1	TGTGCCAGCTGGACAGGGGGTACCGGGGAGCTGTTTTTT	CASWTGGTGELFF
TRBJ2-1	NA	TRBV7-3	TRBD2	TGTGCCAGCAGTTCCGGGACTAGCGGGGTCAATGAGCAGTTCTTC	CASSSGTSGVNEQFF
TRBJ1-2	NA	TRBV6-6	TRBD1	TGTGCCAGCACCAACGAGGACAGGCGCTACACCTTC	CASTNEDRRYTF
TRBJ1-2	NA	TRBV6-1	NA	TGTGCCAGCAGTCAGGCTGGAGGCACCTTC	CASSQAGGTF
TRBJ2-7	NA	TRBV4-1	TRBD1	TGCGCCAGCAGCCAAGTGGGGACAGCATCCTACGAGCAGTACTTC	CASSQVGTASYEQYF
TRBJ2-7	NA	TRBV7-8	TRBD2	TGTGCCAGCAGCTTTCGGACTAGCGGCTACGAGCAGTACTTC	CASSFRTSGYEQYF
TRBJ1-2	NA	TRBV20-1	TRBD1	TGCAGTGGACAGGGCAACTATGGCTACACCTTC	CSGQGNYGYTF
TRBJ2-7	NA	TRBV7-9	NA	TGTGCCAGCAGCGGGTGGCGGTCTGATACCTCCTACGAGCAGTACTTC	CASSGWRSDTSYEQYF
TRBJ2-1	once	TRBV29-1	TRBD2	TGCAGCGTTCTTTGGGCGGGAGAAGGTAATGAGCAGTTCTTC	CSVLWAGEGNEQFF
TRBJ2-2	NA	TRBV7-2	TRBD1	TGTGCCAGCAGCTCAACAGGGGATACCGGGGAGCTGTTTTTT	CASSSTGDTGELFF
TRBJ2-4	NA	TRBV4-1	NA	TGCGCCAGCAGCCAAGTACTAGAACCTAAAAACATTCAGTACTTC	CASSQVLEPKNIQYF
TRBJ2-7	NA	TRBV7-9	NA	TGTGCCAGCAGCTTAGGTGACAGGACCTACGAGCAGTACTTC	CASSLGDRTYEQYF
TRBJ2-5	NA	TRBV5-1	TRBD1	TGCGCCAGCAGCTCTCAGACAGGGTCAGAGACCCAGTACTTC	CASSSQTGSETQYF
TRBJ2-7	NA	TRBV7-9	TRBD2	TGTGCCAGCAGCGTATACGGGCGTCTAGCGGCCGGATTCTACGAGCAGTACTTC	CASSVYGRLAAGFYEQYF
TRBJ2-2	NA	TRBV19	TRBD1	TGTGCCAGTAGTATTACACCGGGACAGGGGGCCGGGGAGCTGTTTTTT	CASSITPGQGAGELFF
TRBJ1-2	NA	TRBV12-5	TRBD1	TGTGCTAGTGGTTTGGGACAGGGGATGAACTATGGCTACACCTTC	CASGLGQGMNYGYTF
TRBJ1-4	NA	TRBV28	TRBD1	TGTGCCAGCAGTTTACAGACAGGGGGAAATGAAAAACTGTTTTTT	CASSLQTGGNEKLFF
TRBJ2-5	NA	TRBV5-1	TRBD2	TGCGCCAGCAGCCCAGGGGGGGCTAGCGGGAGCATCGGGGAGACCCAGTACTTC	CASSPGGASGSIGETQYF
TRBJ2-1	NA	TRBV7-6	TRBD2	TGTGCCAGCAGTTCGGGGACGCGTCTAGCGGCCAATGAGCAGTTCTTC	CASSSGTRLAANEQFF
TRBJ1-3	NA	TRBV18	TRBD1	TGTGCCAGCTCTCGCGACAGGGCTGGAAACACCATATATTTT	CASSRDRAGNTIYF
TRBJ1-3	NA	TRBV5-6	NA	TGTGCCAGCAGCTTGGCCCGCTCTGGAAACACCATATATTTT	CASSLARSGNTIYF
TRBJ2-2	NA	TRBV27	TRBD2	TGTGCCAGCAGTCCCGGACTAGCGGGAGCGGACGGGGAGCTGTTTTTT	CASSPGLAGADGELFF
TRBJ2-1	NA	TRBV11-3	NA	TGTGCCAGCAGCCTGCTTCTTAGCAATGAGCAGTTCTTC	CASSLLLSNEQFF
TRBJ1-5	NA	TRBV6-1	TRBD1	TGTGCCAGCAGAAGAGGACAGGGAGGCCAGCCCCAGCATTTT	CASRRGQGGQPQHF
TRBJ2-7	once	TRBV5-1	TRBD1	TGCGCCAGCAGCCCGGGACAGGAGATCTCCTACGAGCAGTACTTC	CASSPGQEISYEQYF
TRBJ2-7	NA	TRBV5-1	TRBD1	TGCGCCAGCAGCCTTCTGCCAACCGGGACAGGGGACGAGCAGTACTTC	CASSLLPTGTGDEQYF
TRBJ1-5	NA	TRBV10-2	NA	TGCACGACCGACGAAGGGGCTCAGCCCCAGCATTTT	CTTDEGAQPQHF
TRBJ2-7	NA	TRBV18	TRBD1	TGTGCCAGCTCACCACCGGGACAGGGCCTCAACGAGCAGTACTTC	CASSPPGQGLNEQYF
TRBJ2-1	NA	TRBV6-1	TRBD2	TGTGCCAGCAGTGACAGGACTAGCGGGAGTGTCAGGGAGCAGTTCTTC	CASSDRTSGSVREQFF
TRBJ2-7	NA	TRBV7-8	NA	TGTGCCAGCAAAACACAGGGCTACGAGCAGTACTTC	CASKTQGYEQYF
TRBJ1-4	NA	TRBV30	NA	TGTGCCTGGAGTCCTGGGACTGGGGAAAAACTGTTTTTT	CAWSPGTGEKLFF
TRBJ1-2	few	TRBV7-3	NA	TGTGCCAGCAGCCCTGGGGGGGGCTATGGCTACACCTTC	CASSPGGGYGYTF
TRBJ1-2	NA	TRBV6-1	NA	TGTGCCACGCTAGGCTATGGCTACACCTTC	CATLGYGYTF
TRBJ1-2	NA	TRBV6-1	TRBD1	TGTGCCAGCAGTGAAGATGGGACAGGGGTCGATGGCTACACCTTC	CASSEDGTGVDGYTF
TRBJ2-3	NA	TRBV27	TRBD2	TGTGCCAGCAACAAATTAGCGGGAGGGCTAGATACGCAGTATTTT	CASNKLAGGLDTQYF
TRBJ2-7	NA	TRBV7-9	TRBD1	TGTGCCAGCAGCCTAAACACCGGGACAGGATTGATATACGAGCAGTACTTC	CASSLNTGTGLIYEQYF
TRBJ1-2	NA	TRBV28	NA	TGTGCCAGCAGTTTATTACAGCGGGACGCTCCCCTGTTTGGCTACACCTTC	CASSLLQRDAPLFGYTF